These 27 T cell receptor beta chains originate from one sample sequenced in a study of T-cell reconstitution after alpha-beta-depleted transplantation in children. During its preparation, the TCRbeta library received unique molecular identifiers. One entry per CDR3 protein, called by TCRdb with MiXCR from the PCR reads. The table has some 550,000 distinct CDR3 sequences, under 25% seen once. The material sequenced was PBMCs, mostly from graft donor cells, taken 360 days after TCRalphabeta/CD19-depleted stem cell transplant. The receptors here all came from a boy under three years old who had a stem cell transplant for acute myeloid leukemia, so the T cells may come from the graft donor.

At least ten counts were recorded for this clonotype. This rearrangement joins TRBV5-1 to TRBJ1-1, with a possible D match to TRBD1 (6 bases). CDR3 length equals 16 residues. CDR1 and CDR2 (germline): SGHRS, YFSETQ. The V and J ends lost 0 bases and 4 bases respectively, with 16 bases between them. The CDR3 loop reads CASSLDGGQRGTEAFF. The CDR3 coding sequence is TGCGCCAGCAGCTTGGATGGGGGGCAGAGGGGCACTGAAGCTTTCTTT.

This clonotype was seen a few times. J is TRBJ2-4 and V is TRBV18; D uncertain. CDR1 and CDR2 from the germline V gene are KGHSH and LQKENI. This CDR3 comprises 15 residues. Trimming removed 1 base at V and 3 bases at J, with 10 bases between. The CDR3: CASSPRKGIKNIQYF. In nucleotides, the CDR3 is TGTGCCAGCTCACCACGGAAGGGAATCAAAAACATTCAGTACTTC.

This clonotype was counted ten times or more. The genes are TRBV7-9 and TRBJ2-7; TRBD1 aligns across 7 bases. Unmatched junction bases numbered 1, after V lost 5 bases and J lost 3 bases. Germline V gene lookup returns CDR1 SEHNR and CDR2 FQNEAQ (reference sequence). This CDR3 has 12 amino acids. The CDR3 reads CASSDRVYEQYF. Here the CDR3 DNA reads TGTGCCAGCAGCGACAGGGTCTACGAGCAGTACTTC.

The genes are TRBV20-1 and TRBJ2-1; 8 nucleotides match TRBD1. Looked up from germline, CDR1 is DFQATT and CDR2 is SNEGSKA (reference sequence). Trimming removed 5 bases from V and 8 bases from J; junction bases left unmatched: 11. This CDR3 has 14 residues. CDR3 amino acids: CSAPGQGFNDEQFF. Here the CDR3 DNA reads TGCAGTGCTCCTGGACAGGGTTTTAACGATGAGCAGTTCTTC.

The chain recombines TRBV6-2 or TRBV6-3 with TRBJ2-7, with 9 positions matching TRBD2. The CDR3 loop spans 16 amino acids. V lost 2 bases to trimming and J lost 4 bases; unmatched junction nucleotides: 9. CDR1 is MNHEY, CDR2 SVGEGT, per germline. The CDR3 region is CASSYPKRGVSYEQYF. The CDR3 coding sequence is TGTGCCAGCAGTTACCCTAAGCGGGGGGTATCGTACGAGCAGTACTTC.

Written as DNA, the CDR3 is TGCGCCAGCAGCGCAGGACTAGCGGCCAATGAGCAGTTCTTC. Amino acid sequence: CASSAGLAANEQFF. The chain employs TRBV4-1 and TRBJ2-1, with 10 bases fitting TRBD2. V lost 5 bases, J lost 6 bases, and 4 bases stayed unmatched. The CDR3 runs 14 residues. The germline V gene has CDR1 MGHRA and CDR2 YSYEKL.

There are a few counts of this clonotype. The chain combines TRBV10-3 with TRBJ1-4; possibly TRBD1 for D (5 bases). The CDR3 contains 14 residues. In germline, CDR1 is ENHRY, CDR2 SYGVKD. V was pared by 0 bases and J by 8 bases, with 10 bases between. CDR3: CAISESGAGEKLFF. The CDR3 bases are TGTGCCATCAGTGAGTCAGGGGCAGGAGAAAAACTGTTTTTT.

This chain joins TRBV20-1 and TRBJ1-5; D not certain. V lost 1 base and J lost 3, with 10 bases in between. This CDR3 is built from 14 residues. Germline loops: CDR1 DFQATT, CDR2 SNEGSKA (reference sequence). CDR3 nucleotides: TGCAGTGCTAGAGTCGGTAGGGCCAATCAGCCCCAGCATTTT. Translation: CSARVGRANQPQHF.

The J gene is TRBJ2-1, the V gene TRBV10-3; TRBD2 aligns across 8 bases. The CDR3 totals 14 residues. J gave up 5 bases and V 2 bases, and 2 bases lay outside the gene matches. The germline V gene encodes CDR1 ENHRY and CDR2 SYGVKD. This CDR3 reads CAISEAGGNNEQFF. The DNA for the CDR3 is TGTGCCATCAGTGAGGCGGGGGGCAACAATGAGCAGTTCTTC.

The V gene is TRBV11-3, the J gene TRBJ2-7; D is possibly TRBD1 or TRBD2 (5 bases each). Trimming stripped 5 bases from V and 2 bases from J, with 16 bases between. Germline V gene lookup returns CDR1 SGHNT and CDR2 YENEEA. This CDR3 has 15 residues. DNA for the CDR3: TGTGCCAGCAGCGTCGCCGACGAGGGGACCTACGAGCAGTACTTC. It translates to CASSVADEGTYEQYF. Drawing the rest from reference TRBV11-3 and TRBJ2-7, the complete variable domain is EAGVVQSPRYKIIEKKQPVAFWCNPISGHNTLYWYLQNLGQGPELLIRYENEEAVDDSQLPKDRFSAERLKGVDSTLKIQPAELGDSAVYLCASSVADEGTYEQYFGPGTRLTVT.

The V and J genes are TRBV5-1 and TRBJ1-1; D unresolved. V lost 0 bases, J lost 0 bases, and 9 bases lay in between. The CDR3 sequence is 15 residues long. The germline V gene has CDR1 SGHRS and CDR2 YFSETQ. CDR3 amino acids: CASSLEMAMNTEAFF. The CDR3 DNA sequence: TGCGCCAGCAGCTTGGAGATGGCCATGAACACTGAAGCTTTCTTT.

This clonotype has more than one count but fewer than ten. The J gene is TRBJ1-3, the V gene TRBV28; D may be TRBD1 (5 bases). The V and J ends lost 5 bases and 3 bases respectively, with 14 bases between them. Germline-derived CDR1 and CDR2 are MDHEN and SYDVKM. This CDR3 has 15 amino acids. CDR3 sequence: CASSRRGEVGNTIYF. Here the CDR3 DNA reads TGTGCCAGCAGTCGTCGGGGGGAGGTTGGAAACACCATATATTTT.

This chain uses TRBV20-1 with TRBJ2-1, with TRBD2 identical over 10 bases. The germline CDR1 and CDR2 sequences are DFQATT and SNEGSKA (reference sequence). V lost 3 bases, J lost 1 base, and 15 bases stayed unmatched. The CDR3 loop spans 19 amino acids. The CDR3 DNA reads TGCAGTGCTAGCATACAAGAACGAAGGACTAGCGGTTCCTACAATGAGCAGTTCTTC. This codes for CSASIQERRTSGSYNEQFF.

This sequence joins TRBV6-1 and TRBJ2-7; TRBD2 matches 7 bases. V was clipped by 8 bases and J by 4 bases; unmatched bases: 11. Germline V CDR1 and CDR2: MNHNS, SASEGT. The CDR3 is made up of 14 amino acids. The CDR3 here is CASWSGGAGYEQYV. CDR3 DNA sequence: TGTGCCAGCTGGTCGGGGGGTGCAGGGTACGAGCAGTACGTC.

The chain recombines TRBV6-5 with TRBJ2-7, with TRBD1 identical over 11 bases. V shed 3 bases, J shed 1 base, and the junction held 8 bases outside the gene matches. The germline V gene encodes CDR1 MNHEY and CDR2 SVGAGI. The CDR3 length is 17 residues. The CDR3 bases are TGTGCCAGCAGTTATGGGGCCGGGACAGGGGGTTCCTACGAGCAGTACTTC. Translated, it gives CASSYGAGTGGSYEQYF.

The chain uses TRBV6-5 and TRBJ2-7, with D unresolved. The V and J ends lost 4 bases and 1 base respectively, with 11 bases between them. This CDR3 has 14 residues. CDR1 is MNHEY, CDR2 SVGAGI, per germline. Here the CDR3 reads CASSSRPGSYEQYF. The CDR3 DNA reads TGTGCCAGCAGTTCCAGGCCTGGTTCCTACGAGCAGTACTTC.

DNA for the CDR3: TGTGCCAGCAGCTTCACAGGGGGCCGGGCAGATACGCAGTATTTT. It translates to CASSFTGGRADTQYF. This chain connects TRBV7-3 to TRBJ2-3; 9 nucleotides match TRBD1. This CDR3 has 15 residues. Germline values: CDR1 SGHTA, CDR2 FQGTGA. Unmatched junction bases numbered 5, after V lost 3 bases and J lost 4 bases.

Points on this clonotype: One junction end disagrees with the germline gene, perhaps due to a read error. The V call is TRBV12-3 or TRBV12-4, the J call TRBJ1-1; 8 nucleotides match TRBD1. There are 14 residues in the CDR3. The CDR3 protein is CASNLRQGFTEAFF. DNA for the CDR3: TGTGCCAGCAATTTAAGACAGGGGTTCACTGAAGCTTTCTTT.

This clonotype was seen a handful of times. The chain joins TRBV7-2 to TRBJ2-5; 12 bases match TRBD2. This CDR3 contains 17 residues. The ends lost 1 base at V and 2 bases at J; junction bases unmatched: 5. Germline V lookup: CDR1 SGHTA, CDR2 FQGNSA. For the CDR3, the DNA is TGTGCCAGCAGCTTAGTAGGGACTAGCGGGTTTCAAGAGACCCAGTACTTC. This encodes CASSLVGTSGFQETQYF.

This clonotype was recorded a few times. The J gene is TRBJ2-2, the V gene TRBV7-2; D may be TRBD2 (7 bases). The CDR3 sequence is 15 residues long. Trimming pared 0 bases from V and 6 bases from J, leaving 11 bases between. CDR1 and CDR2 from the germline V gene are SGHTA and FQGNSA. In DNA, the CDR3 is TGTGCCAGCAGCTTAGCGGGGGGGCAAGCCGGGGAGCTGTTTTTT. The encoded protein is CASSLAGGQAGELFF.

The chain couples TRBV29-1 to TRBJ2-3; a possible D gene is TRBD2 (6 bases). CDR3 size: 12 residues. V was cut by 6 bases and J by 6 bases, with 13 bases left in between. Germline V gene data show CDR1 as SQVTM and CDR2 as ANQGSEA. The chain's CDR3 is CSVPRGGDTQYF. The CDR3 DNA reads TGCAGCGTCCCGCGGGGTGGCGATACGCAGTATTTT.

The rearrangement joins TRBV20-1 to TRBJ2-3; 7 nucleotides align to TRBD2. The CDR3 runs 15 residues. The V and J ends lost 6 bases and 3 bases, in that order; junction bases with no gene match: 12. Germline assignment: CDR1 DFQATT and CDR2 SNEGSKA (reference sequence). CDR3 DNA: TGCAGTGCCCCGGGGGAGGGACCTTCTACAGATACGCAGTATTTT. It yields the protein CSAPGEGPSTDTQYF.

This clonotype was seen a handful of times. This sequence joins TRBV20-1 and TRBJ1-6; 7 bases line up with TRBD1. Germline CDR1 is DFQATT and CDR2 is SNEGSKA (reference sequence). After removal of 0 bases from V and 3 bases from J, the junction contained 5 bases not matched to a gene. The CDR3 loop spans 16 amino acids. The CDR3 here is CSARDKTGFYNSPLHF. CDR3 coding DNA: TGCAGTGCTAGAGACAAGACAGGGTTCTATAATTCACCCCTCCACTTT.

This clonotype was detected many times. The chain uses TRBV7-8 and TRBJ2-5; 7 positions match TRBD2. Trimming at V came to 4 bases and at J to 1 base, leaving 6 bases not matched to a gene. CDR3 length: 15 residues. From germline, CDR1 is SGHVS and CDR2 FQNEAQ. Here the CDR3 DNA reads TGTGCCAGCAGCTCCGGGGGGACGGTCCAAGAGACCCAGTACTTC. As protein: CASSSGGTVQETQYF.

V usage is TRBV4-3 and J usage is TRBJ2-7, with TRBD2 as a possible D gene (5 bases). Trimming took off 1 base at V and 3 bases at J, with 13 bases between the two ends. This CDR3 contains 15 residues. Germline V gene sequence: CDR1 LGHNA, CDR2 YSLEER. The CDR3 here is CASSQAWNGVYEQYF. The CDR3 bases are TGCGCCAGCAGCCAAGCATGGAACGGGGTCTACGAGCAGTACTTC.

The chain recombines TRBV18 with TRBJ2-7; weak D call: TRBD2 (5 bases). This CDR3 has 14 residues. V lost 6 bases and J lost 3, with 15 bases in between. CDR1 is KGHSH, CDR2 LQKENI, per germline. Here the CDR3 reads CASSYERAGYEQYF. The CDR3 nucleotides read TGTGCCAGCTCGTACGAGCGTGCGGGCTACGAGCAGTACTTC.

At least ten counts were recorded for this clonotype. This rearrangement joins TRBV7-2 to TRBJ2-7; D gene uncertain. Trimming left V 1 base short and J 2 bases short, with 6 bases between. The CDR3 covers 13 residues. Germline lookup yields CDR1 SGHTA and CDR2 FQGNSA. The CDR3 loop is CASSLDKAYEQYV. For the CDR3, the DNA is TGTGCCAGCAGCTTAGATAAGGCCTACGAGCAGTACGTC.